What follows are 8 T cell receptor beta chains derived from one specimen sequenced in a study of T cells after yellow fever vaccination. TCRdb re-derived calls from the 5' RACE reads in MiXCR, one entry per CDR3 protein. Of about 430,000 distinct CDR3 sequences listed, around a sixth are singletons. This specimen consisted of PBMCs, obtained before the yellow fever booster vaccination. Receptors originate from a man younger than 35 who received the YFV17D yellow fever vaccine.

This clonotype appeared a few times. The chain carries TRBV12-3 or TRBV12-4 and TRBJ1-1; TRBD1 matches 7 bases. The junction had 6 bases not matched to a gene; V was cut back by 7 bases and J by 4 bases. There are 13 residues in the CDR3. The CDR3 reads CASTQDRVTEAFF. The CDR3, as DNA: TGTGCCAGCACCCAAGACAGGGTCACTGAAGCTTTCTTT.

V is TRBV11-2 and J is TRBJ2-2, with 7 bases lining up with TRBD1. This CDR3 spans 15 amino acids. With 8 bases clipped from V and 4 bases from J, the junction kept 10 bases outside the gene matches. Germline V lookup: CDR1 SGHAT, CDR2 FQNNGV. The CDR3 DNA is TGTGCCAGCCGCTCCGAGGGGGCGTTCACCGGGGAGCTGTTTTTT. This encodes CASRSEGAFTGELFF.

The CDR3 sequence is CASREDTGTAGSPLHF. CDR3 coding DNA: TGCGCCAGCAGAGAGGACACCGGGACCGCGGGTTCACCCCTCCACTTT. The chain employs TRBV5-1 and TRBJ1-6; D possibly corresponds to TRBD1 (5 bases). The CDR3 length is 16 residues. Trimming removed 5 bases at V and 9 bases at J, with 21 bases between. In germline, CDR1 is SGHRS, CDR2 YFSETQ.

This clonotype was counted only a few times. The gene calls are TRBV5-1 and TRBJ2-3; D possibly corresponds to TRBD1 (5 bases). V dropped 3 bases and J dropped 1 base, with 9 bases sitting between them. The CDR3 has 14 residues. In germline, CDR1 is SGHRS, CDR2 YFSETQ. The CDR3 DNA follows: TGCGCCAGCAGCTATGGACACCGCACAGATACGCAGTATTTT. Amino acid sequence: CASSYGHRTDTQYF.

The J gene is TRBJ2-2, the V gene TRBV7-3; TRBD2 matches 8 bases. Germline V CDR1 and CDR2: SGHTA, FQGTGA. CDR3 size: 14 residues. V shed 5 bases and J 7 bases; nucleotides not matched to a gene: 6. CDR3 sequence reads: CASSNGGAGGELFF. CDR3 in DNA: TGTGCCAGCAGCAACGGGGGGGCCGGCGGGGAGCTGTTTTTT.

CDR3 in DNA: TGCGCCAGCAGCTCCCTACAGGGGGATGCTTTCTTT. Translating gives CASSSLQGDAFF. The chain has TRBV5-1 and TRBJ1-1, with 8 nucleotides matching TRBD1. After removal of 3 bases from V and 11 bases from J, the junction contained 6 bases not matched to a gene. This CDR3 region has 12 residues. Germline loops: CDR1 SGHRS, CDR2 YFSETQ.

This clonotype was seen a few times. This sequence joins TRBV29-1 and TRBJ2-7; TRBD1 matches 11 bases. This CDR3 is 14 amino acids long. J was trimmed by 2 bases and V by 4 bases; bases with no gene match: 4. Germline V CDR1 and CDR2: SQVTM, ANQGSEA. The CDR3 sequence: CSVAGGQGAYEQYF. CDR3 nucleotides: TGCAGCGTTGCTGGGGGACAGGGGGCCTACGAGCAGTACTTC.

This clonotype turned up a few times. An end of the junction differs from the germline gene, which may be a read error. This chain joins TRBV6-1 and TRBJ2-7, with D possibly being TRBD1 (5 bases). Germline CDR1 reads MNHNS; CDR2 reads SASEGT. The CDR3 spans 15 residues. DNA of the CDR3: TGTGCCAGCAGGGAAGACAGCCCCGACCTCTACGAGCAGTACTTC. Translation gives CASREDSPDLYEQYF.